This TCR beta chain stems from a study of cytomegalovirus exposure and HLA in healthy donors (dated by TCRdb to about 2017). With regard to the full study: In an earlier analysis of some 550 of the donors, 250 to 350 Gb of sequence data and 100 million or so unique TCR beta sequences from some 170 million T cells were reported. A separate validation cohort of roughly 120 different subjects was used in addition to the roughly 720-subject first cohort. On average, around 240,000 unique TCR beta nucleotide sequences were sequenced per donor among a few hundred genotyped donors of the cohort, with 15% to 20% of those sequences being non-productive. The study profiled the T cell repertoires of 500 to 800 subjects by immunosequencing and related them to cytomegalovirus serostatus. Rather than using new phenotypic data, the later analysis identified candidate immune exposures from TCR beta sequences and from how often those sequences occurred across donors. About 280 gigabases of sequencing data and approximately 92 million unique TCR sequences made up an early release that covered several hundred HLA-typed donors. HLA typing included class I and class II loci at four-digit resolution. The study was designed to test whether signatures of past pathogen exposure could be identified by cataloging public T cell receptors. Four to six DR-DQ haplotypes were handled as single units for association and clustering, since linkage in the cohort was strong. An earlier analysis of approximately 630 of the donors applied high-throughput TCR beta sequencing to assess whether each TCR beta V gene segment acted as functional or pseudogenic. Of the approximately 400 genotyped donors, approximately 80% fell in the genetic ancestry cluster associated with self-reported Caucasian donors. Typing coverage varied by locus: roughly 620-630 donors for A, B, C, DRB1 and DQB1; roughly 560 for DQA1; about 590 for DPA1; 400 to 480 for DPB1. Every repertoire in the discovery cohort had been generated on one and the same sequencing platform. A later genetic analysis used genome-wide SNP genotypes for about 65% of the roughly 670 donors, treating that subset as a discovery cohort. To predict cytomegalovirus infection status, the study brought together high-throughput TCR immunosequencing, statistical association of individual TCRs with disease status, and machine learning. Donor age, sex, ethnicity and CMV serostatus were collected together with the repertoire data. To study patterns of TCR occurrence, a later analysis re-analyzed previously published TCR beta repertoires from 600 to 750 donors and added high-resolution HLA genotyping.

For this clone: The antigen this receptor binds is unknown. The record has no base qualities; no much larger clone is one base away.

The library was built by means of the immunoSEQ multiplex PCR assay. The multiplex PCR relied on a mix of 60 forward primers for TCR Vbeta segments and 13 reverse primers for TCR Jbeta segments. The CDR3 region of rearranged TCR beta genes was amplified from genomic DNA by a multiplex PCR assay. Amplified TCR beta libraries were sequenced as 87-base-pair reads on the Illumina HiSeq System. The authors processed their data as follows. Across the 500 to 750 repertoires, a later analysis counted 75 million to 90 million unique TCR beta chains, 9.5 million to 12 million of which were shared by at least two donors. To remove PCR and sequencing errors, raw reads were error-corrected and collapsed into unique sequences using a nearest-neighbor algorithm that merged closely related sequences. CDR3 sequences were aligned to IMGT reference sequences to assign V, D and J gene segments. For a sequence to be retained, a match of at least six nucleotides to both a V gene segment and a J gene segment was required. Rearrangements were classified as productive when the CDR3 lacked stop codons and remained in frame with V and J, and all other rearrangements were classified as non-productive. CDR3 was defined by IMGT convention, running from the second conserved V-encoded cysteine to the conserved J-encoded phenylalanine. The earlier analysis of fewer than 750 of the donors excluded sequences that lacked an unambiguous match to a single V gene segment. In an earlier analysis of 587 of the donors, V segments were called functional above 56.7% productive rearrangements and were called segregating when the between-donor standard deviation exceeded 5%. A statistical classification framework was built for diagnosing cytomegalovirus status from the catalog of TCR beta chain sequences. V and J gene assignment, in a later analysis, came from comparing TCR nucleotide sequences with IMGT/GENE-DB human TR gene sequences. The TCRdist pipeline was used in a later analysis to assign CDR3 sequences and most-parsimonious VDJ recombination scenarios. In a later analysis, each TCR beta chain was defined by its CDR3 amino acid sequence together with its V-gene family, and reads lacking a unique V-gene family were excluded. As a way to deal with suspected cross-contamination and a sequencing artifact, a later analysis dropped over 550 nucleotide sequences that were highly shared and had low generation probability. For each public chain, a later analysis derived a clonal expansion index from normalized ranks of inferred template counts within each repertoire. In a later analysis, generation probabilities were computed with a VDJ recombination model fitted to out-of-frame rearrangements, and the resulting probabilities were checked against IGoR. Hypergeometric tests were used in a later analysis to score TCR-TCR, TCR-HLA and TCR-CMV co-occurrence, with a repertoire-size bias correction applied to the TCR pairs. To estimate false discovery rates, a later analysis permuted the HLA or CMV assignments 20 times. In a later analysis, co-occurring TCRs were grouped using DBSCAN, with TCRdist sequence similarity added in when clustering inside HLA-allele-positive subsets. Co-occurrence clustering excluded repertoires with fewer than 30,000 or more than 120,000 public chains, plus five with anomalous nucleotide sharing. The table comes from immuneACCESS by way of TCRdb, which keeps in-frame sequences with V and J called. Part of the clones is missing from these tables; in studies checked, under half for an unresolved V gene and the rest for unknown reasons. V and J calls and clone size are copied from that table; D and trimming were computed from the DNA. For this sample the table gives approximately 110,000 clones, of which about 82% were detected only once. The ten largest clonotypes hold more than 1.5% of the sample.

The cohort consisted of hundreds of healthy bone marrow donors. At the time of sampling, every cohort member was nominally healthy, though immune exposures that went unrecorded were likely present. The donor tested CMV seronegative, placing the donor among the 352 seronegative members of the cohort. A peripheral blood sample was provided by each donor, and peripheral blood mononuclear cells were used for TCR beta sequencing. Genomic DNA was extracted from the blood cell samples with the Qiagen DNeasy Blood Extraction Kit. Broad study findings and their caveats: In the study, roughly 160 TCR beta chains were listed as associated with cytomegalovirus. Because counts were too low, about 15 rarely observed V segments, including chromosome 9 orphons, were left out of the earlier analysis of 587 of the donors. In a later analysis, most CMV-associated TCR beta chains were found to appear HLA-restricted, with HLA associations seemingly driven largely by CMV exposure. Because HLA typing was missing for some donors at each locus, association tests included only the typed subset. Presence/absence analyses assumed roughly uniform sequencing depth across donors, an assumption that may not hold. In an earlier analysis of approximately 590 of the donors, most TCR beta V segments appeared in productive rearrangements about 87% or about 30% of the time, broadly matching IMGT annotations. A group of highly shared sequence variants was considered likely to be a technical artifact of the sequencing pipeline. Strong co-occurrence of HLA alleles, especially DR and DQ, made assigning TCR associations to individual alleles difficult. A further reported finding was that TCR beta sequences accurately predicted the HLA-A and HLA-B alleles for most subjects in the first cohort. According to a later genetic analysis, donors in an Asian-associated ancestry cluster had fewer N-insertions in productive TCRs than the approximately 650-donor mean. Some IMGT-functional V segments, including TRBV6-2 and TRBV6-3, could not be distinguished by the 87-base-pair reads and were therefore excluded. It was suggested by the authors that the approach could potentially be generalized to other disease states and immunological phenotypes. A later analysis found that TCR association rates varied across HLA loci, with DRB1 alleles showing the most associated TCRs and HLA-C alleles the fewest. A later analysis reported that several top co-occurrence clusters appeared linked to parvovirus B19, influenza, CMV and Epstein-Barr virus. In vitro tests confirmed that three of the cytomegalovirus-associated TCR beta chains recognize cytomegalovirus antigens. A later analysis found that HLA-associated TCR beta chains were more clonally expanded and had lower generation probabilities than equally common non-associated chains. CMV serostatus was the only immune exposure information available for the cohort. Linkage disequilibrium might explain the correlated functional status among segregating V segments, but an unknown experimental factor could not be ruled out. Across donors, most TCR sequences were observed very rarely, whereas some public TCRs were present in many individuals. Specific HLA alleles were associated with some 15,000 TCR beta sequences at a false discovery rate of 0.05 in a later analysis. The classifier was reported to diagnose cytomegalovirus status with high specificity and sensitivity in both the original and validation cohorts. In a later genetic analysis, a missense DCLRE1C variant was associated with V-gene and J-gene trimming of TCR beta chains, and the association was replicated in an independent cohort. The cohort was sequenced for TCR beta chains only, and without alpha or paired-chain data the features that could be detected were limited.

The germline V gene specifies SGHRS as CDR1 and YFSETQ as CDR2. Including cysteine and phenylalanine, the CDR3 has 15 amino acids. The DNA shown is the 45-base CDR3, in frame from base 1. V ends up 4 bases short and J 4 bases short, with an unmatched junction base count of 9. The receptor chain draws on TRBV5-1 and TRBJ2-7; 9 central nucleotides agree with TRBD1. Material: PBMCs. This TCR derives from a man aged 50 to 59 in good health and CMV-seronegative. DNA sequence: TGCGCCAGCAGCCTCGGACAGGGGCCATTTTACGAGCAGTACTTC. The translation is CASSLGQGPFYEQYF. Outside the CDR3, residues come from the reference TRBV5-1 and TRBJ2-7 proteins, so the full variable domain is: KAGVTQTPRYLIKTRGQQVTLSCSPISGHRSVSWYQQTPGQGLQFLFEYFSETQRNKGNFPGRFSGRQFSNSRSEMNVSTLELGDSALYLCASSLGQGPFYEQYFGPGTRLTVT.